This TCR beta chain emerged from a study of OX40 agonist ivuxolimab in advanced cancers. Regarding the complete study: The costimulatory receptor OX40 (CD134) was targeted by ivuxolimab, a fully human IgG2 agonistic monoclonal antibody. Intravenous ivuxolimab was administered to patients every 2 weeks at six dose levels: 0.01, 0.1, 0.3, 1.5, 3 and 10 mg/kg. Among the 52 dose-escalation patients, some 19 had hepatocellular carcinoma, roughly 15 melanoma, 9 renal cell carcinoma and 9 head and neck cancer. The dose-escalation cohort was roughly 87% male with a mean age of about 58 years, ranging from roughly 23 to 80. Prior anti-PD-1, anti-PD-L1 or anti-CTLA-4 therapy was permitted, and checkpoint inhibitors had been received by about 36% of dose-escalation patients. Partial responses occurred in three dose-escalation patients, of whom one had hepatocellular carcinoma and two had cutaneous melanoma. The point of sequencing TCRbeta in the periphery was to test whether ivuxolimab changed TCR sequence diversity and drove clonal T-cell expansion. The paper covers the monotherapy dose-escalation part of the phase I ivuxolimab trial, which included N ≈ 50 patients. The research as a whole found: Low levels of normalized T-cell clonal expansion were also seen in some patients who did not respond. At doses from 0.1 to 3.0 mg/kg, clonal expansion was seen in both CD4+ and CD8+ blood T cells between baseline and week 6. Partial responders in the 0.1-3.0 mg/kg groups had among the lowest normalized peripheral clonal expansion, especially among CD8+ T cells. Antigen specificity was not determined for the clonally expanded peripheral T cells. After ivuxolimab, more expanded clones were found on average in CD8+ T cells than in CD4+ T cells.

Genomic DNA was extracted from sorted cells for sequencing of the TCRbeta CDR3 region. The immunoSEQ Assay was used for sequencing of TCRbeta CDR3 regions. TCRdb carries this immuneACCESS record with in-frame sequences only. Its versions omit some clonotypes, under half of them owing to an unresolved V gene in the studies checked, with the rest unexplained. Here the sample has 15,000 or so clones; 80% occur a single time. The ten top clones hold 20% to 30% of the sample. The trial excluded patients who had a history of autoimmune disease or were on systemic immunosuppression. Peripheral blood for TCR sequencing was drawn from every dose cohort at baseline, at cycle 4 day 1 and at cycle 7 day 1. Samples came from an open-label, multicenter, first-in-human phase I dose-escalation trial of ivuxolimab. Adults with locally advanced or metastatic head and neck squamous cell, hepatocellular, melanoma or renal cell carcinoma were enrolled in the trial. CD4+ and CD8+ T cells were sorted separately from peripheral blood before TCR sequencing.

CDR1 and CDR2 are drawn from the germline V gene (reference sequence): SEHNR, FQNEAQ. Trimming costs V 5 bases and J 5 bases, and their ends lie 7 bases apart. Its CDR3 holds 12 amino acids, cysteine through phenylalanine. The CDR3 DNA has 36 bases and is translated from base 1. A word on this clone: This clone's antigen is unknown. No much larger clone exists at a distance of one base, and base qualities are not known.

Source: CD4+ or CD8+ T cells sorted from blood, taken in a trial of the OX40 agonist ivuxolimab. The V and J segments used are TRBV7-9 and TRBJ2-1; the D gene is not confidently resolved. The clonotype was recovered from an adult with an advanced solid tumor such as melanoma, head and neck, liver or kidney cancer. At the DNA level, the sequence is TGTGCCAGCAGCGACTTTAACAATGAGCAGTTCTTC. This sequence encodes CASSDFNNEQFF.